This T cell receptor beta chain was recorded in a study of identical twins. The study's findings and limits: The models gave estimates that fell short of the out-of-frame TCR alpha sharing seen in monozygotic twins.

A few counts support this clonotype. No antigen is known for it. With template switching, a universal primer site was added, and the cDNA carried unique molecular identifiers. One entry per CDR3 protein results from TCRdb running MiXCR on the 5' RACE reads. Seen here are roughly 500,000 distinct CDR3 sequences, approximately 22% observed once, and the top ten hold about 0.91%. The same sample was also studied in work on T cells expressing NK-cell markers. From that second work: Similarly, these clonotypes led the CD3+CD56-NKG2C+ fraction as well in four donors. Evidence did not settle whether expanded NKG2C+ T cell clones targeted HCMV.

This TCR derives from a woman under 30 in good health. Input material: CD4+ T cells sorted from blood.

The CDR3 DNA sequence: TGTGCCAGTAGTATCGCGTATGGGGATTCACCCCTCCACTTT. Translated, it gives CASSIAYGDSPLHF. The J gene is TRBJ1-6, the V gene TRBV19; D not certain. This CDR3 region has 14 residues. From germline, CDR1 is LNHDA and CDR2 SQIVND (reference sequence). The V end lost 3 bases, the J end lost 8 bases, and 11 bases lay between the germline ends.